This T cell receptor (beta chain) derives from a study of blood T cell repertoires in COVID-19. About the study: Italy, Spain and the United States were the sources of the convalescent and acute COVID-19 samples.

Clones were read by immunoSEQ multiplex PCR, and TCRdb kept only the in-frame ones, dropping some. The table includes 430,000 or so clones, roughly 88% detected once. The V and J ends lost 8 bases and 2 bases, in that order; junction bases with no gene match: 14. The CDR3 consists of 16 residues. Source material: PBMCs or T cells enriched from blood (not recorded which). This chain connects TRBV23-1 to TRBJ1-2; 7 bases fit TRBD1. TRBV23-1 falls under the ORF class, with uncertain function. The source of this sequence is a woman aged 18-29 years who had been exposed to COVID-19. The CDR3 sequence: CASGRDSKDKNYGYTF. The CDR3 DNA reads TGCGCCAGCGGGCGGGACAGCAAGGACAAGAACTATGGCTACACCTTC.